One sample yielded the 17 T cell receptor beta chains listed below, sequenced in a study of persistence of HIV-infected CD4 T cells. The antigens for these receptors are not known. The immunoSEQ assay was version 4, run in survey mode. Sequenced by immunoSEQ multiplex PCR; TCRdb stores in-frame clones only, minus some. Of approximately 35,000 clones listed, around 83% are singletons. Cells were stimulated with overlapping HIV-1 Gag 15-mer peptides. CD40L/CD69 double-negative CD45RO-high memory CD4+ T cells were collected. The sample here was cultured CD4+ T cells from PBMCs, taken from a patient who received antiretroviral therapy. The origin of the receptors is an adult with HIV. The donor label of this sample is uncertain.

The gene calls are TRBV3-1 (or the pseudogene TRBV3-2) and TRBJ2-2; TRBD2 is a possible D gene (5 bases). Germline values: CDR1 LGHDT, CDR2 YNNKEL (reference sequence). Deletions cut 1 base from V and 4 bases from J, with 10 bases between. This CDR3 has 15 amino acids. The CDR3 protein is CASSQGAEITGELFF. The CDR3 DNA reads as TGTGCCAGCAGCCAAGGAGCGGAGATCACCGGGGAGCTGTTTTTT.

The chain combines TRBV19 with TRBJ2-2; D is undetermined. This CDR3 has 11 residues. V gave up 3 bases and J gave up 7 bases, with 3 bases separating them. Germline V lookup: CDR1 LNHDA, CDR2 SQIVND (reference sequence). CDR3 DNA sequence: TGTGCCAGTAGTATCGGCGGGGAGCTGTTTTTT. Its protein is CASSIGGELFF.

The rearrangement joins TRBV2 to TRBJ2-3; 9 bases are a match to TRBD2. With V trimmed by 6 bases and J by 6 bases, 7 bases remained unmatched. The germline gives CDR1 SNHLY, CDR2 FYNNEI. The CDR3 is made up of 14 amino acids. In nucleotides, the CDR3 is TGTGCCAGCAGCCTAGCGGGGAGGGTTGATACGCAGTATTTT. As protein: CASSLAGRVDTQYF.

Comments on this clone: Germline is not matched at one junction end, which may reflect a read error. This chain uses TRBV15 with TRBJ1-4; no firm D call. The CDR3 has 13 residues. CDR1 is LNHNV, CDR2 YYDKDF, per germline (reference sequence). The CDR3 spells CATSRALVTENIF. CDR3 bases: TGTGCCACCAGCAGAGCCCTCGTAACGGAAAATATTTTT.

The genes are TRBV1 and TRBJ2-3; the table's D call of TRBD2 was not tested on the DNA. TRBV1 is a documented pseudogene. CDR3 length: 17 residues. In DNA, the CDR3 is TGCACCAGCAGCCAAGAAGGAAAGACTAGCCGCGCAGATACGCAGTATTTT. Translation: CTSSQEGKTSRADTQYF.

This chain links TRBV16 with TRBJ2-1; 10 nucleotides match TRBD2. The V and J ends lost 4 bases and 0 bases, in that order; junction bases with no gene match: 15. Per germline, CDR1 KGHSY and CDR2 FQNENV. The CDR3 extends over 20 amino acids. The CDR3 region has the DNA TGTGCCAGCAGCCCCGGTGGTCTAGCGGGGGCCATTAGCTCCTACAATGAGCAGTTCTTC. This encodes CASSPGGLAGAISSYNEQFF.

V gene TRBV18 combines with J gene TRBJ2-1; TRBD2 aligns across 15 bases. The CDR3 sequence is 16 residues long. V shed 5 bases and J 5 bases; nucleotides not matched to a gene: 4. Per germline, CDR1 KGHSH and CDR2 LQKENI. The CDR3 loop is CASSERTSGGDNEQFF. In DNA, the CDR3 is TGTGCCAGCTCAGAACGGACTAGCGGGGGGGACAATGAGCAGTTCTTC. Looking up the rest from reference TRBV18 and TRBJ2-1 gives the full variable domain: NAGVMQNPRHLVRRRGQEARLRCSPMKGHSHVYWYRQLPEEGLKFMVYLQKENIIDESGMPKERFSAEFPKEGPSILRIQQVVRGDSAAYFCASSERTSGGDNEQFFGPGTRLTVL.

The rearrangement uses TRBV5-1 and TRBJ1-3, with D possibly being TRBD1 (5 bases). In germline, CDR1 is SGHRS, CDR2 YFSETQ. Trimming removed 1 base from V and 2 bases from J, with 16 bases in between. This CDR3 contains 17 residues. CDR3 loop: CASSLTSGFRTGNTIYF. The CDR3 DNA reads as TGCGCCAGCAGCTTGACCTCAGGGTTTAGAACTGGAAACACCATATATTTT. The full variable domain, with the rest looked up from reference TRBV5-1 and TRBJ1-3, is KAGVTQTPRYLIKTRGQQVTLSCSPISGHRSVSWYQQTPGQGLQFLFEYFSETQRNKGNFPGRFSGRQFSNSRSEMNVSTLELGDSALYLCASSLTSGFRTGNTIYFGEGSWLTVV.

This clone was picked up one time. The chain has TRBV29-1 and TRBJ1-2, with D hard to call. CDR1 SQVTM and CDR2 ANQGSEA come from the germline V gene. The CDR3 extends over 12 amino acids. V gave up 4 bases and J gave up 6 bases, with 12 bases separating them. The CDR3, as DNA: TGCAGCGTTGGCCCCGTAGGAGATGGCTACACCTTC. This sequence encodes CSVGPVGDGYTF. Combining the CDR3 with reference TRBV29-1 and TRBJ1-2 gives the whole variable domain SAVISQKPSRDICQRGTSLTIQCQVDSQVTMMFWYRQQPGQSLTLIATANQGSEATYESGFVIDKFPISRPNLTFSTLTVSNMSPEDSSIYLCSVGPVGDGYTFGSGTRLTVV.

This sequence joins TRBV27 and TRBJ2-3, with D possibly called TRBD1 or TRBD2 (6 bases each). With 4 bases removed from V and 1 base from J, the gap between germline ends came to 15 bases. The CDR3 runs to 16 residues. The germline CDR1 and CDR2 sequences are MNHEY and SMNVEV (reference sequence). The CDR3 DNA reads TGTGCCAGCAGTTCCTTCGAGGGGGGCCGCACAGATACGCAGTATTTT. Its translation is CASSSFEGGRTDTQYF.

The chain recombines TRBV10-3 with TRBJ2-5; the D is unclear. This CDR3 has 11 amino acids. CDR1 ENHRY and CDR2 SYGVKD come from the germline V gene. V was trimmed by 6 bases and J by 5 bases, leaving 7 bases between them. As DNA, the CDR3 is TGTGCCATCAGCATAAGCGAGACCCAGTACTTC. It yields the protein CAISISETQYF.

The chain combines TRBV7-2 with TRBJ1-2; tentatively, D is TRBD1 (5 bases). The CDR3 consists of 15 residues. V was cut by 5 bases and J by 5 bases, with 18 bases left in between. Germline V gene lookup returns CDR1 SGHTA and CDR2 FQGNSA. The CDR3 protein is CASSRPGRDSYGYTF. The CDR3 nucleotides read TGTGCCAGCAGCCGTCCGGGACGGGACTCTTATGGCTACACCTTC.

V usage is TRBV29-1 and J usage is TRBJ2-7, with 9 bases matching TRBD1. This CDR3 has 12 amino acids. CDR1 is SQVTM and CDR2 is ANQGSEA in the germline V gene. The V segment lost 7 bases and the J segment 7 bases; nucleotides outside the gene matches: 8. CDR3 loop: CSGRGTGMEQYF. The CDR3 DNA is TGCAGCGGGCGGGGGACAGGGATGGAGCAGTACTTC.

The J gene is TRBJ1-1, the V gene TRBV5-1; 7 bases fit TRBD1. The length of the CDR3 is 13 residues. Germline V CDR1 and CDR2: SGHRS, YFSETQ. The V and J ends lost 3 bases and 8 bases, in that order; junction bases with no gene match: 7. Written as DNA, the CDR3 is TGCGCCAGCAGCTGGGAGAGGGGGCCAGAAGCTTTCTTT. Translated, it gives CASSWERGPEAFF.

The chain couples TRBV9 to TRBJ1-1, with 7 bases aligning to TRBD1. Germline lookup yields CDR1 SGDLS and CDR2 YYNGEE. The V and J ends lost 5 bases and 5 bases, in that order; junction bases with no gene match: 6. The CDR3 spans 13 residues. The chain's CDR3 is CASRSGGETEAFF. The CDR3 bases are TGTGCCAGCAGGTCAGGGGGTGAGACTGAAGCTTTCTTT.

The gene calls are TRBV2 and TRBJ2-7, with 11 nucleotides matching TRBD2. CDR3 length: 14 residues. The V and J ends lost 5 bases and 5 bases, in that order; junction bases with no gene match: 5. Germline CDR1 is SNHLY and CDR2 is FYNNEI. The CDR3 spells CASSKTSGANEQYV. Here the CDR3 DNA reads TGTGCCAGCAGTAAGACTAGCGGGGCCAACGAGCAGTACGTC.

This clone was counted once. J is TRBJ1-2 and V is TRBV18; possible D gene TRBD1, 5 bases. Trimming removed 2 bases from V and 6 bases from J, with 13 bases in between. The CDR3 covers 14 residues. CDR1 KGHSH and CDR2 LQKENI come from the germline V gene. The CDR3 spells CASSPEAGQDGYTF. In nucleotides, the CDR3 is TGTGCCAGCTCACCAGAGGCAGGGCAGGATGGCTACACCTTC. Based on the CDR3 plus reference TRBV18 and TRBJ1-2, the full variable domain is NAGVMQNPRHLVRRRGQEARLRCSPMKGHSHVYWYRQLPEEGLKFMVYLQKENIIDESGMPKERFSAEFPKEGPSILRIQQVVRGDSAAYFCASSPEAGQDGYTFGSGTRLTVV.